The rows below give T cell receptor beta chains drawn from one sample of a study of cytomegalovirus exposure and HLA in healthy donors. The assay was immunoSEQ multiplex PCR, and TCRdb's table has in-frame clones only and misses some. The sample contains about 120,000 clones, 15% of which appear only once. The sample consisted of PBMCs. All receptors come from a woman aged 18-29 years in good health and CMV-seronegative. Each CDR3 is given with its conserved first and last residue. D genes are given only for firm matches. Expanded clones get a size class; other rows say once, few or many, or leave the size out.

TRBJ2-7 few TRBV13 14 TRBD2 TGTGCCAGCAGCGGACTAGGGGTTACCTACGAGCAGTACTTC CASSGLGVTYEQYF
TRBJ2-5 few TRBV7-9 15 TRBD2 TGTGCCAGCAGCTTAGCGATGGGGAGGGTAGAGACCCAGTACTTC CASSLAMGRVETQYF
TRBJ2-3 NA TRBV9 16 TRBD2 TGTGCCAGCAGTCCCGAGACTAGCGGGGGGCCAGATACGCAGTATTTT CASSPETSGGPDTQYF
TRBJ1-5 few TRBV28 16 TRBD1 TGTGCCAGCCTGAACCGGGACAGGGAAATCAATCAGCCCCAGCATTTT CASLNRDREINQPQHF
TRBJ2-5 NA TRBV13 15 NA TGTGCCAGCAGCTTAGTTGGGCAGCTCCAAGAGACCCAGTACTTC CASSLVGQLQETQYF
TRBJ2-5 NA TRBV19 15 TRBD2 TGTGCCAGTAGTAACTTGGGGAGGGCTAAAGAGACCCAGTACTTC CASSNLGRAKETQYF
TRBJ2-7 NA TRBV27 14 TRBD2 TGTGCCAGCAGTTTATCGCTAGCGGGATACGAGCAGTACTTC CASSLSLAGYEQYF
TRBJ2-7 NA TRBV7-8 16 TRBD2 TGTGCCAGCAGCTTAGGGACTAGCGGAAAGCCCTACGAGCAGTACTTC CASSLGTSGKPYEQYF
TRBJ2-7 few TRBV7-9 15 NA TGTGCCAGCAGCTTAGGGGAGGCTCCCTCCTACGAGCAGTACTTC CASSLGEAPSYEQYF
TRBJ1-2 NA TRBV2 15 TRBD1 TGTGCCAGCAGTGAGGACAGGGAAGTCTACTATGGCTACACCTTC CASSEDREVYYGYTF
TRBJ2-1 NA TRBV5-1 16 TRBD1 TGCGCCAGCAGCCTAATAGACAGGGCTTGGGGCAATGAGCAGTTCTTC CASSLIDRAWGNEQFF
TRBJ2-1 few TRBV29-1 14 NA TGCAGCGTTGACGACAGGTCGGGATGGTATGAGCAGTTCTTC CSVDDRSGWYEQFF
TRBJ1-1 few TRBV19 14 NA TGTGCCAGTAGTACCAGACTTTGGGACACTGAAGCTTTCTTT CASSTRLWDTEAFF
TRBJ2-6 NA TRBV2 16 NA TGTGCCAGTCAAATTACAGGTACCTCTGGGGCCAACGTCCTGACTTTC CASQITGTSGANVLTF
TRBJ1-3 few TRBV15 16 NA TGTGCCACCAGCAGAGAAATAGTCAACTCTGGAAACACCATATATTTT CATSREIVNSGNTIYF
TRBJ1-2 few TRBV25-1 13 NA TGTGCCAGCAGTGAGAGGAACAACTATGGCTACACCTTC CASSERNNYGYTF
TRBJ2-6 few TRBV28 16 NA TGTGCCAGCAGTTTGGAGGGGGCGGGTGGGGCCAACGTCCTGACTTTC CASSLEGAGGANVLTF
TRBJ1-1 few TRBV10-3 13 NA TGTGCCATCACCCCCGTATTGAACACTGAAGCTTTCTTT CAITPVLNTEAFF
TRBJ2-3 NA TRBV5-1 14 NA TGCGCCAGCAGCGACAGCGCTAGCACAGATACGCAGTATTTT CASSDSASTDTQYF
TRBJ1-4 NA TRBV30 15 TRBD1 TGTGCCTGGAGTGCAAGGACAGGGAGAAGGGAAAAACTGTTTTTT CAWSARTGRREKLFF
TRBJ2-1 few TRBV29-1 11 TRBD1 TGCAGCGTTGAGCAGGGGGCTAATTGGTTCTTC CSVEQGANWFF
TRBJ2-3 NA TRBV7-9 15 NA TGTGCCAGCAGCCTCGCCAGCGGTTACACAGATACGCAGTATTTT CASSLASGYTDTQYF
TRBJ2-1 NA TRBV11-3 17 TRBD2 TGTGCCAGCAGCTTTGGGGATAGCGGGAGGGCCGGGGGTGAGCAGTTCTTC CASSFGDSGRAGGEQFF
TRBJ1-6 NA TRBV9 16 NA TGTGCCAGCAGCGTAGGGTCCAGGGATCTGAATTCACCCCTCCACTTT CASSVGSRDLNSPLHF
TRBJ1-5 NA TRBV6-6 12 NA TGTGCCAGCAGTTCCTTCTATCAGCCCCAGCATTTT CASSSFYQPQHF
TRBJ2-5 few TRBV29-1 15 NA TGCAGCGTCCACCCCCTAGCGCGTCGGGGAGAGACCCAGTACTTC CSVHPLARRGETQYF
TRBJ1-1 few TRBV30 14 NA TGTGCCTGGACCCTTGGGGGGGTCGCCTCTGAAGCTTTCTTT CAWTLGGVASEAFF
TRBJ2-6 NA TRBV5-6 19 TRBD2 TGTGCCAGCACCCCGAGTCGATATAGCGGGAGGCCTGGGGCCAACGTCCTGACTTTC CASTPSRYSGRPGANVLTF
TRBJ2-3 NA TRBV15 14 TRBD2 TGTGCCACCAGAGCTAGCGGGAGTGCAGATACGCAGTATTTT CATRASGSADTQYF
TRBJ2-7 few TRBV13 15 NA TGTGCCAGCAGCTTAGGCGGCGGGTCGCCCTACGAGCAGTACTTC CASSLGGGSPYEQYF
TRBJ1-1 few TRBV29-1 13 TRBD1 TGCAGCGTTGAACAGGGGGCTAAAGCTGAAGCTTTCTTT CSVEQGAKAEAFF
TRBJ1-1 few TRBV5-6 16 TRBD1 TGTGCCAGCAGCTGGGGTACGGGACAGGGAGACACTGAAGCTTTCTTT CASSWGTGQGDTEAFF
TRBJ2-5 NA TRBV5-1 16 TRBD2 TGCGCCAGCAGGGTAGCGGGAGACCCCCTTAGGGAGACCCAGTACTTC CASRVAGDPLRETQYF
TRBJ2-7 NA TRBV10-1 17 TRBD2 TGCGCCACCCTCTGCCGGAGGGATAGCGGGACTTCCTACGAGCAGTACTTC CATLCRRDSGTSYEQYF
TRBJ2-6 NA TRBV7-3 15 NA TGTGCCAGCAGCTTTCAGGCAGGAGGGGCCAACGTCCTGACTTTC CASSFQAGGANVLTF
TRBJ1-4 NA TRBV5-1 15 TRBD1 TGCGCCAGCAGCTCACAACGGGACAGGGGTGAAAAACTGTTTTTT CASSSQRDRGEKLFF
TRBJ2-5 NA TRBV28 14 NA TGTGCCAGCAGCCCCAGGTTGGGTGAAGAGACCCAGTACTTC CASSPRLGEETQYF
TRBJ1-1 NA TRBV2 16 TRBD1 TGTGCCAGCATCAAATCCAGGGACAGGGTATCTTTTGTGGCTTTCTTT CASIKSRDRVSFVAFF
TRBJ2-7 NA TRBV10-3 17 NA TGTGCCATCAGTGAAGGGCCCCGGTGGGGGGGCGTATACGAGCAGTACTTC CAISEGPRWGGVYEQYF
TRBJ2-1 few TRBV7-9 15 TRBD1 TGTGCCAGCAGCCGCCGGGACAGGTCCTACAATGAGCAGTTCTTC CASSRRDRSYNEQFF
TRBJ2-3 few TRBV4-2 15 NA TGTGCCAGCAGCCAAGTAAGGACTAACACAGATACGCAGTATTTT CASSQVRTNTDTQYF
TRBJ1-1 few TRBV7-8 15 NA TGTGCCAGCAGCTTAGAATTCACGGTGCGAACTGAAGCTTTCTTT CASSLEFTVRTEAFF
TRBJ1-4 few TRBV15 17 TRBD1 TGTGCCACCAGCTCTGGACAGGACCTTGCAACTAATGAAAAACTGTTTTTT CATSSGQDLATNEKLFF
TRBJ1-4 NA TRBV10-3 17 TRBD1 TGTGCCATCAGTGAGTCGAGGGCAGGGGGCGTTAATGAAAAACTGTTTTTT CAISESRAGGVNEKLFF
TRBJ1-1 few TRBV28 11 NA TGTGCCAGCAGTTTAGGTACTGGAGCTTTCTTT CASSLGTGAFF
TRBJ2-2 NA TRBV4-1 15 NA TGCGCCAGCAGCCAAGTTTCAGGCAACACCGGGGAGCTGTTTTTT CASSQVSGNTGELFF
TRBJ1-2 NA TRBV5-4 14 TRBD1 TGTGCCAGCAGCTCGGACAGGGGGCAGGGGGGCTACACCTTC CASSSDRGQGGYTF
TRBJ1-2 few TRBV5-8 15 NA TGTGCCAGCAGCTTGCGCCCCGACAAGGCCTATGGCTACACCTTC CASSLRPDKAYGYTF
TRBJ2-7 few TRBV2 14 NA TGTGCCAGCAGTCTACGCAGGGGAACCTACGAGCAGTACTTC CASSLRRGTYEQYF
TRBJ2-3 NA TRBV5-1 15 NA TGCGCCAGCAGCTTGGAGCGGCGAAACACAGATACGCAGTATTTT CASSLERRNTDTQYF
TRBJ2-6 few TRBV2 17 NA TGTGCCAGCAGTGTTTCGCAGTCCTTCCCCGGGGCCAACGTCCTGACTTTC CASSVSQSFPGANVLTF
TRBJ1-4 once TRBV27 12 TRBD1 TGTGCCAGCGGGACAGGGGATGAAAAACTGTTTTTT CASGTGDEKLFF